This T cell receptor (beta chain) was observed in a study of CD8+ T cells in alopecia areata. The overall study: It was oral tofacitinib, at 5 to 10 mg twice daily, that treated patients received.

Reverse transcription of extracted RNA yielded cDNA, which provided the sequencing template. Assay used: immunoSEQ multiplex PCR; TCRdb lists only in-frame clones, some missing. The table records roughly 250,000 clones, around 67% of them present only once. Alopecia areata patients provided lesional scalp punch biopsies and peripheral blood, both collected for the study. This CDR3 is 13 amino acids long. Germline V gene data show CDR1 as SGHRS and CDR2 as YFSETQ. V dropped 4 bases and J dropped 7 bases, with 14 bases sitting between them. For this clone: Its antigen is unknown.

Whole-study results and caveats: Alphabeta T cells residing in normal skin are also sequenced in scalp samples.

The chain is built from TRBV5-1 and TRBJ1-2; unclear D gene. The source is a human donor with alopecia areata. The material was CD4+ T cells sorted from blood, obtained at week 0. CDR3 in amino acids: CASSLYSSSGYTF. The CDR3 DNA sequence: TGCGCCAGCAGCCTCTACTCCAGCTCTGGCTACACCTTC.